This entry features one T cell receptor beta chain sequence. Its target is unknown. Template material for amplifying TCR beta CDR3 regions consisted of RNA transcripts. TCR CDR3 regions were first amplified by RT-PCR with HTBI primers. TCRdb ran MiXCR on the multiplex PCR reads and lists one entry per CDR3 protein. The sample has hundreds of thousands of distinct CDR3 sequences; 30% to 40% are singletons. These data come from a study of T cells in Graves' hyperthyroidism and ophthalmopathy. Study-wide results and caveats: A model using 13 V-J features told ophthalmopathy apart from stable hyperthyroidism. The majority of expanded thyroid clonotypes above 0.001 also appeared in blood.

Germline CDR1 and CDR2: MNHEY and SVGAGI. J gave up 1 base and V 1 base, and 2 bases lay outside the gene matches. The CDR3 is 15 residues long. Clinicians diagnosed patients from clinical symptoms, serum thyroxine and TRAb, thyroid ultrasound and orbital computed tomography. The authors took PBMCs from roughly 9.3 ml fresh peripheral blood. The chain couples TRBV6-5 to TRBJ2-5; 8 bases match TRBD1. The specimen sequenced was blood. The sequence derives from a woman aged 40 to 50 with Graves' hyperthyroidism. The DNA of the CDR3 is TGTGCCAGCAGTTACTTCGGACAGGGCCAAGAGACCCAGTACTTC. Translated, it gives CASSYFGQGQETQYF.